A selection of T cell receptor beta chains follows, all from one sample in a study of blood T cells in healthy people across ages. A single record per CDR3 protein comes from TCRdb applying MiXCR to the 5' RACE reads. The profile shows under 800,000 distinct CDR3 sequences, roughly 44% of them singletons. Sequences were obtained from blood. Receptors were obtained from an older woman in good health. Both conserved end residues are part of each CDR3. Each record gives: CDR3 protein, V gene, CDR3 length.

CDR3aa: CATSRDGEVGGYTF
v_gene: TRBV15
len: 14

CDR3aa: CASRERGQTNYGYTF
v_gene: TRBV4-1
len: 15

CDR3aa: CSARERTSGRIEQYF
v_gene: TRBV20-1
len: 15

CDR3aa: CASTRGLANTEAFF
v_gene: TRBV7-8
len: 14

CDR3aa: CASSKFNGKGKRWYGYTF
v_gene: TRBV21-1
len: 18

CDR3aa: CASSQVYSNQPQHF
v_gene: TRBV28
len: 14

CDR3aa: CASRIYGYTF
v_gene: TRBV21-1
len: 10

CDR3aa: CSAPGWGSNEQYF
v_gene: TRBV20-1
len: 13

CDR3aa: CASSAPRTSGDIPYNEQFF
v_gene: TRBV9
len: 19

CDR3aa: CASSLTRDSSTDTQYF
v_gene: TRBV12-3/TRBV12-4
len: 16

CDR3aa: CASREGLASSTDTQYF
v_gene: TRBV7-3
len: 16

CDR3aa: CSARDLYGGKWTSTDTQYF
v_gene: TRBV20-1
len: 19

CDR3aa: CASSPPETAYGYTF
v_gene: TRBV18
len: 14

CDR3aa: CASSGDTSYEQYF
v_gene: TRBV9
len: 13

CDR3aa: CASSYTLGARGHETQYF
v_gene: TRBV6-6
len: 17

CDR3aa: CSAEQKGTGTDTQYF
v_gene: TRBV20-1
len: 15

CDR3aa: CASWEQGWDEQFF
v_gene: TRBV7-2
len: 13

CDR3aa: CASGAEGNQPQHF
v_gene: TRBV2
len: 13

CDR3aa: CASSSLGRGNTDTQYF
v_gene: TRBV28
len: 16

CDR3aa: CSVVTGGIEQFF
v_gene: TRBV29-1
len: 12

CDR3aa: CASSLWYSYPQHF
v_gene: TRBV27
len: 13

CDR3aa: CASSVGSAVNTEAFF
v_gene: TRBV7-8
len: 15

CDR3aa: CASSLLGLAKPDTQYF
v_gene: TRBV5-1
len: 16

CDR3aa: CASSVDGLYEQYF
v_gene: TRBV9
len: 13